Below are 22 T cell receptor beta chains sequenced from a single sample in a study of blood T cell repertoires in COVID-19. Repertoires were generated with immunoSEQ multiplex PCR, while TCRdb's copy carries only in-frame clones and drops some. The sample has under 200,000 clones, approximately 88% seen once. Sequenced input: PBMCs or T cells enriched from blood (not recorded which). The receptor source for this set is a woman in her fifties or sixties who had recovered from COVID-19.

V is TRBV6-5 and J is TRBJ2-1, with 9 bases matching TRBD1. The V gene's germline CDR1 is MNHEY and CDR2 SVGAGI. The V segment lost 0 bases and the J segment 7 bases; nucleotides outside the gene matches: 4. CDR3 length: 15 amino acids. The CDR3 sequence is CASSYSQGAGNEQFF. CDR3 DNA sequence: TGTGCCAGCAGTTACTCACAGGGGGCAGGAAATGAGCAGTTCTTC.

The chain's CDR3 is CASSARDTQETQYF. In nucleotides, the CDR3 is TGTGCCAGCAGCGCCCGGGACACTCAAGAGACCCAGTACTTC. The gene calls are TRBV9 and TRBJ2-5, with TRBD1 as a possible D gene (6 bases). Germline CDR1 reads SGDLS; CDR2 reads YYNGEE. The CDR3 totals 14 residues. V was clipped by 3 bases and J by 2 bases, with 11 bases between them.

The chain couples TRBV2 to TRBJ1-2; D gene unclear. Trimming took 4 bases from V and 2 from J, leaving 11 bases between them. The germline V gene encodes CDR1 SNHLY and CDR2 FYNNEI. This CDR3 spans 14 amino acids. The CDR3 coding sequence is TGTGCCAGCAGTGCGGACGGAGGGAACTATGGCTACACCTTC. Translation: CASSADGGNYGYTF.

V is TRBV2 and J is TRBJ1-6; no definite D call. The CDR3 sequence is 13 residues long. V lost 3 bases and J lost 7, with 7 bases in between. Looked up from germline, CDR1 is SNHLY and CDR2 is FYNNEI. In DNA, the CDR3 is TGTGCCAGCAGTGATTTGCGAAATTCACCCCTCCACTTT. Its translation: CASSDLRNSPLHF.

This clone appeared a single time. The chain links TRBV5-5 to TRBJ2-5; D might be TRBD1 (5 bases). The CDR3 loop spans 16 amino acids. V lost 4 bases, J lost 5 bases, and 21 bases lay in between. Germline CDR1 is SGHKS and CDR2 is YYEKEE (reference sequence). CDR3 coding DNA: TGTGCCAGCAGCACGATAGGGGCCCGAGGCTTGGAGACCCAGTACTTC. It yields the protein CASSTIGARGLETQYF.

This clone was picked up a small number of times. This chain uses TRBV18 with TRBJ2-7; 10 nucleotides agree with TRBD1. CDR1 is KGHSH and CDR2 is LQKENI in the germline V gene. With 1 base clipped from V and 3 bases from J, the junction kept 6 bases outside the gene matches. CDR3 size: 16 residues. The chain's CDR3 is CASSPLSGTGVYEQYF. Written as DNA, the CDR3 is TGTGCCAGCTCACCACTGTCCGGGACAGGGGTCTACGAGCAGTACTTC. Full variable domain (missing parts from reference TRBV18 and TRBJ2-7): NAGVMQNPRHLVRRRGQEARLRCSPMKGHSHVYWYRQLPEEGLKFMVYLQKENIIDESGMPKERFSAEFPKEGPSILRIQQVVRGDSAAYFCASSPLSGTGVYEQYFGPGTRLTVT.

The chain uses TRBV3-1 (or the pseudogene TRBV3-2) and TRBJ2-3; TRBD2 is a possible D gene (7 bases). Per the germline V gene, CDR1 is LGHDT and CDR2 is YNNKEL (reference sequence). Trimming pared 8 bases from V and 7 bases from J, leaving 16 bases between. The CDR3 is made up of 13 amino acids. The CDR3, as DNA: TGTGCCAGCGGGAGGGGGAATCTTAATACGCAGTATTTT. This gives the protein CASGRGNLNTQYF.

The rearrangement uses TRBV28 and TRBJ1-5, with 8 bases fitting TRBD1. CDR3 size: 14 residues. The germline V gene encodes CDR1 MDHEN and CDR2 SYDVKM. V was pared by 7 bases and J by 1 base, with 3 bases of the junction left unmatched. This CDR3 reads CASTGGRSNQPQHF. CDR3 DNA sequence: TGTGCCAGCACAGGGGGCAGGAGCAATCAGCCCCAGCATTTT.

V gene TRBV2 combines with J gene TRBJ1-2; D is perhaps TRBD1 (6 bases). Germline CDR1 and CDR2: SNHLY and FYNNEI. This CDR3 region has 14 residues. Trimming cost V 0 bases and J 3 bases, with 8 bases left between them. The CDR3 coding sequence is TGTGCCAGCAGTGAAGCGTCAGGGGACTATGGCTACACCTTC. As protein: CASSEASGDYGYTF.

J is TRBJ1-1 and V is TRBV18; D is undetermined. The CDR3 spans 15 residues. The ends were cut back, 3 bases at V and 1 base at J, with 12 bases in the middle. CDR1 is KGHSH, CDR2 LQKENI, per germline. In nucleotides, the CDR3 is TGTGCCAGCTCACCCGTAGCTTCCCCGAACACTGAAGCTTTCTTT. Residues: CASSPVASPNTEAFF.

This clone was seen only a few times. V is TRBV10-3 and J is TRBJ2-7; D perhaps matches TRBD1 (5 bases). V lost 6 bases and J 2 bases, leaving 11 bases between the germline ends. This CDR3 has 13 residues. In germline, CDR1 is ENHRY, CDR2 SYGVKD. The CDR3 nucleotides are TGTGCCATCAGAGGGGCCGCACCCTACGAGCAGTACTTC. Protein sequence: CAIRGAAPYEQYF.

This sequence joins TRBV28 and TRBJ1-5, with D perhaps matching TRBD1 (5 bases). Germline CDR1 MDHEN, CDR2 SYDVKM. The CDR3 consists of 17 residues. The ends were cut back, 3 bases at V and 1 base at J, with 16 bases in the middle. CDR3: CASSFPRGEESNQPQHF. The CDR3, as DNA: TGTGCCAGCAGTTTCCCTAGAGGGGAGGAGAGCAATCAGCCCCAGCATTTT.

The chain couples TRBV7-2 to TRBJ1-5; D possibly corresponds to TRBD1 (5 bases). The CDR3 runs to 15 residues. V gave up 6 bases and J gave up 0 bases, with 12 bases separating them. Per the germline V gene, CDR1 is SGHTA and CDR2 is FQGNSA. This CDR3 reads CASSSDSYSNQPQHF. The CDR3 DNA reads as TGTGCCAGCAGTTCCGACAGCTATAGCAATCAGCCCCAGCATTTT.

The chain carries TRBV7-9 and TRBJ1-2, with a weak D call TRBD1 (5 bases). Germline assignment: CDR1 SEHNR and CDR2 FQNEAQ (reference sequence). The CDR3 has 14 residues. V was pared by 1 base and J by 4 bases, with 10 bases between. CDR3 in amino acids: CASSLGQTAYGYTF. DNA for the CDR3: TGTGCCAGCAGCTTAGGGCAGACAGCCTATGGCTACACCTTC.

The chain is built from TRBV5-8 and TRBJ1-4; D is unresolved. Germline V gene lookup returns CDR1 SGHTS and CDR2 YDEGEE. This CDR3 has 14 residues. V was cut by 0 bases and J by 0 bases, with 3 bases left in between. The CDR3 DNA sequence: TGTGCCAGCAGCTTGGGGCCAACTAATGAAAAACTGTTTTTT. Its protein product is CASSLGPTNEKLFF.

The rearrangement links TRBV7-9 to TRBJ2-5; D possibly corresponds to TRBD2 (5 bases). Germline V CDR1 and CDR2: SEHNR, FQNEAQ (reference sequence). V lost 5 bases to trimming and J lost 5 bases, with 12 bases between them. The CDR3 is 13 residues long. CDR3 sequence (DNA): TGTGCCAGCAGCCAGAATGGCGGGGAGACCCAGTACTTC. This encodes CASSQNGGETQYF.

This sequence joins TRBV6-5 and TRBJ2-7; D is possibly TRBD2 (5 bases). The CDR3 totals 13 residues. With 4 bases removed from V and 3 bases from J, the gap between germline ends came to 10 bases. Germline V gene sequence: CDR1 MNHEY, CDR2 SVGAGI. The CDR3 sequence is CASSLSRGYEQYF. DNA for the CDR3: TGTGCCAGCAGTTTATCACGGGGCTACGAGCAGTACTTC.

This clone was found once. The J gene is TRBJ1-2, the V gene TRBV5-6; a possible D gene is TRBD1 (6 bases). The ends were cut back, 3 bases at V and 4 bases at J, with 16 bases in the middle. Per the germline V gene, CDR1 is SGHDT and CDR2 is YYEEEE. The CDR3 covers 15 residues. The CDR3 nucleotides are TGTGCCAGCAGCTCAAACAGGGTAGGGAGCTATGGCTACACCTTC. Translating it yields CASSSNRVGSYGYTF.

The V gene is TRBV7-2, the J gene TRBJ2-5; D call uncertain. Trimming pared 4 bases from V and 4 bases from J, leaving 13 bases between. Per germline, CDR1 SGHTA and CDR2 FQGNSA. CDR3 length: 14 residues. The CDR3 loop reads CASSSPEIPETQYF. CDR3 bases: TGTGCCAGCAGCTCTCCCGAGATTCCAGAGACCCAGTACTTC.

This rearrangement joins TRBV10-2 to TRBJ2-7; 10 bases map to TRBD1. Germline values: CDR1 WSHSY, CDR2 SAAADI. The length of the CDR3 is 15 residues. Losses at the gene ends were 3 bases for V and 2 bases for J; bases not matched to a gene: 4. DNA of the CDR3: TGCGCCAGCAGTGACAGGACAGGGGGGGCCTACGAGCAGTACTTC. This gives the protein CASSDRTGGAYEQYF.

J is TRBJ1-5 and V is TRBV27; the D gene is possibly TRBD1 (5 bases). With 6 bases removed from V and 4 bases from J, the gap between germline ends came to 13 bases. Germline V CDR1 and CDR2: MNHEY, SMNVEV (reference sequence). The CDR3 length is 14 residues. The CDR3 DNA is TGTGCCAGCAGCATGGAGGGGCGGAATCAGCCCCAGCATTTT. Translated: CASSMEGRNQPQHF.

In DNA form, the CDR3 reads TGTGCCACCAGCAGAGGAGGGATGGGCACCGGGGAGCTGTTTTTT. As protein: CATSRGGMGTGELFF. The rearrangement links TRBV15 to TRBJ2-2; the D gene is possibly TRBD2 (5 bases). Trimming took 1 base from V and 4 from J, leaving 10 bases between them. The germline V gene has CDR1 LNHNV and CDR2 YYDKDF (reference sequence). The CDR3 is 15 residues long.